The entry that follows covers one T cell receptor (beta chain) sequence. One entry per CDR3 protein results from TCRdb running MiXCR on the 5' RACE reads. Of a few hundred thousand distinct CDR3 sequences in the sample, roughly 15% were seen once. The sample is drawn from a study of identical twins. Trimming took 5 bases from V and 3 from J, leaving 14 bases between them. Germline CDR1 reads SGHAT; CDR2 reads FQNNGV. The CDR3 covers 14 residues. These same data were also listed under a study on yellow fever vaccine responses in identical twins.

This sequence originates from a woman between 18 and 30 years old in good health. Material for sequencing was CD4+ T cells sorted from blood. The chain joins TRBV11-2 to TRBJ2-7; tentatively, D is TRBD1 (6 bases). The CDR3 DNA reads TGTGCCAGCAGCGCCCAAACACAGGGCTACGAGCAGTACGTC. Protein product: CASSAQTQGYEQYV.